The T cell receptor (beta chain) described here comes from a study of molecular identifiers for immune sequencing clone quantification. Study as a whole: Replicates partitioned RNA from approximately 20,000 or 98,000 naive CD8 cells into five parts, sequencing four.

This clonotype showed up many times. Its target is unknown. TCRdb re-derived calls from the PCR reads in MiXCR, one entry per CDR3 protein. Of approximately 320,000 distinct CDR3 sequences listed, about a quarter are singletons. There are 16 residues in the CDR3. With 6 bases removed from V and 4 bases from J, the gap between germline ends came to 20 bases. Study-wide results and limits: Sizes of clones that are highly expanded could be underestimated (if identical TCR molecules share a barcode).

The sample was naive CD8+ T cells from blood, with Jurkat cell RNA spiked in. Specified subset: FACS-sorted CD8+CD4-CCR7+CD45RA+ naive T cells. The clonotype comes from a human donor in good health. Some libraries in this study had Jurkat cell RNA spiked in. The V call is TRBV12-3 or TRBV12-4, the J call TRBJ2-3; D gene uncertain. For the CDR3, the DNA is TGTGCCAGCAGCCCACAGCCGGGCCTTCGGGCAGATACGCAGTATTTT. The encoded protein is CASSPQPGLRADTQYF.